The source of this T cell receptor beta chain is a study of human T cells and chemical hapten exposure. In its sample, this clonotype was seen many times. TCRdb re-analysed the RACE reads in MiXCR, keeping a single row per CDR3 protein. Among approximately 400,000 distinct CDR3 sequences listed, 4.5% to 6% were seen once. The germline V and J ends were trimmed by 5 bases and 0 bases, with 10 bases remaining between them. This CDR3 is 14 amino acids long. Germline-derived CDR1 and CDR2 are SGHVS and FNYEAQ. Time point noted: pre-sensitization, week 0. As to treatment: therapeutic diphenylcyclopropenone sensitization with weekly scalp DPC.

The genes are TRBV7-6 and TRBJ2-5; the D is unclear. The receptor was isolated from a woman between 50 and 59 years old with alopecia areata. Some clones in this sample may be carry-over from other donors' samples. Sequencing used whole blood, obtained in connection with sensitization to the hapten diphenylcyclopropenone (DPC). DNA of the CDR3: TGTGCCAGCAGCCTTGACTCGTACCAAGAGACCCAGTACTTC. Translated, it gives CASSLDSYQETQYF.